The sequence of this T cell receptor (beta chain) was determined in a study of cytomegalovirus exposure and HLA in healthy donors. V was cut by 1 base and J by 5 bases, with 12 bases left in between. CDR3 size: 15 residues. Germline lookup yields CDR1 MGHRA and CDR2 YSYEKL. 60 Vbeta and 13 Jbeta primers were used in PCR. Repertoires were generated with immunoSEQ multiplex PCR, while TCRdb's copy carries only in-frame clones and drops some. The sample holds tens of thousands of clones, roughly 81% seen once. The specimen sequenced was PBMCs. The chain carries TRBV4-1 and TRBJ2-1; a weak D match, TRBD1 (6 bases). This sequence originates from a human donor in good health. As DNA, the CDR3 is TGCGCCAGCAGCCAAGTGGACAGTCCTGACAATGAGCAGTTCTTC. This encodes CASSQVDSPDNEQFF.